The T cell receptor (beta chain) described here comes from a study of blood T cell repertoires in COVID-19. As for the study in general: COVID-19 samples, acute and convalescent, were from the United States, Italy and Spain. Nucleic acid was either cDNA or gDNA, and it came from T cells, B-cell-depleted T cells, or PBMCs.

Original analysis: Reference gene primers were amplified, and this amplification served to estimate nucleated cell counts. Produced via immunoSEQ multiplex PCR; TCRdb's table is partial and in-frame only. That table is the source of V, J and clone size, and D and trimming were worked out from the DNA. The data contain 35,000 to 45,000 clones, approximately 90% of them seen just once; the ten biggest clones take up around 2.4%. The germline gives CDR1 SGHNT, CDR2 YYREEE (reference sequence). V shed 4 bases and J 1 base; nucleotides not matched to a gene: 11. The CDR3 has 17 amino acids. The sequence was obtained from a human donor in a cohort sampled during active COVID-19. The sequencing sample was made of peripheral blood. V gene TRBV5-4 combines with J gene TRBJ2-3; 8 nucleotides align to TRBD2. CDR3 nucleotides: TGTGCCAGCAGCCTGCCTCCGGGGGGGCCCGGCACAGATACGCAGTATTTT. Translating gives CASSLPPGGPGTDTQYF.